The 32 T cell receptor beta chains reported below all come from one sample, sequenced in a study of beta chain features in type 1 diabetes. Study-wide points: Shorter TCRB CDR3s, moderately but significantly so, were found in Type 1 diabetes patients in all four CD4+ subsets.

Expressed TCRB transcripts were sequenced, since all the RNA that had been isolated was reverse transcribed. This table comes from immunoSEQ multiplex PCR, and its TCRdb copy is limited to in-frame clones, with some not included. The table includes about 170,000 clones, 7.5% to 8.5% detected once. No antigen has been identified for these receptors. The sequencing input was central memory CD4+ T cells from blood. These receptors were obtained from a young man with type 1 diabetes.

The CDR3 loop reads CASNRLVNYNEQFF. The CDR3 nucleotides read TGTGCCAGTAATAGACTAGTCAACTACAATGAGCAGTTCTTC. The chain combines TRBV2 with TRBJ2-1; tentatively, D is TRBD2 (6 bases). Germline CDR1 reads SNHLY; CDR2 reads FYNNEI. V was pared by 9 bases and J by 3 bases, with 15 bases between. The CDR3 is 14 amino acids.

This clone was counted only a few times. This rearrangement joins TRBV7-8 to TRBJ1-2; D may be TRBD1 (5 bases). CDR3 length equals 13 residues. CDR1 is SGHVS and CDR2 is FQNEAQ in the germline V gene. Trimming removed 8 bases from V and 2 bases from J, with 12 bases in between. The DNA of the CDR3 is TGTGCCAGCGCGATGCGGGGGAACTATGGCTACACCTTC. Its translation: CASAMRGNYGYTF.

The CDR3 reads CASSMRGQTTQYF. The DNA for the CDR3 is TGTGCCAGTAGTATGAGGGGACAGACAACGCAGTATTTT. This chain connects TRBV19 to TRBJ2-3, with 7 bases identical to TRBD1. V lost 3 bases to trimming and J lost 9 bases; unmatched junction nucleotides: 6. CDR3 size: 13 residues. The V gene's germline CDR1 is LNHDA and CDR2 SQIVND (reference sequence).

This clone was recorded a few times. V usage is TRBV19 and J usage is TRBJ1-5; 8 bases fit TRBD1. This CDR3 is built from 19 residues. The junction had 12 bases not matched to a gene; V was cut back by 2 bases and J by 0 bases. Germline CDR1 reads LNHDA; CDR2 reads SQIVND (reference sequence). This chain's CDR3 is CASSIRVGRGLSSNQPQHF. In nucleotides, the CDR3 is TGTGCCAGTAGTATAAGGGTCGGCAGGGGGCTATCTAGCAATCAGCCCCAGCATTTT.

This clone was detected only a few times. The chain uses TRBV20-1 and TRBJ2-7; no clear D. Germline V gene sequence: CDR1 DFQATT, CDR2 SNEGSKA (reference sequence). CDR3 size: 11 residues. V lost 1 base and J 6 bases, leaving 7 bases between the germline ends. The CDR3 is CSARGASEQYF. CDR3 coding DNA: TGCAGTGCTAGAGGGGCGAGCGAGCAGTACTTC.

This clone has only a few counts. The chain combines TRBV30 with TRBJ2-7, with D perhaps matching TRBD1 (5 bases). V was trimmed by 2 bases and J by 6 bases, leaving 17 bases between them. The CDR3 consists of 14 residues. Germline CDR1 is GTSNPN and CDR2 is SVGIG (reference sequence). CDR3 residues: CAWSSIRVRSEQYF. CDR3 DNA sequence: TGTGCCTGGAGTAGCATCAGGGTGCGGTCCGAGCAGTACTTC. Variable domain in full (rest from reference TRBV30 and TRBJ2-7): SQTIHQWPATLVQPVGSPLSLECTVEGTSNPNLYWYRQAAGRGLQLLFYSVGIGQISSEVPQNLSASRPQDRQFILSSKKLLLSDSGFYLCAWSSIRVRSEQYFGPGTRLTVT.

A few counts support this clone. The J gene is TRBJ2-5, the V gene TRBV7-9, with TRBD2 matching over 12 bases. The germline CDR1 and CDR2 sequences are SEHNR and FQNEAQ (reference sequence). The CDR3 is made up of 16 amino acids. The J segment lost 5 bases and the V segment lost 6 bases, leaving 10 bases of the junction unmatched. For the CDR3, the DNA is TGTGCCAGCAGTCCTCCTGGACTAGCGGGGATGGAGACCCAGTACTTC. It specifies CASSPPGLAGMETQYF.

This clone was seen more than once but under ten times. The chain joins TRBV27 to TRBJ2-6; unclear D gene. Germline loops: CDR1 MNHEY, CDR2 SMNVEV (reference sequence). V was clipped by 5 bases and J by 2 bases, with 10 bases between them. CDR3 length: 15 amino acids. The CDR3 reads CASSPFSAGANVLTF. The CDR3 nucleotides read TGTGCCAGCAGTCCCTTCTCCGCTGGGGCCAACGTCCTGACTTTC. Full variable domain (outside the CDR3, taken from reference TRBV27 and TRBJ2-6): EAQVTQNPRYLITVTGKKLTVTCSQNMNHEYMSWYRQDPGLGLRQIYYSMNVEVTDKGDVPEGYKVSRKEKRNFPLILESPSPNQTSLYFCASSPFSAGANVLTFGAGSRLTVL.

This clone was detected ten times or more. The V and J genes are TRBV5-4 and TRBJ2-5, with TRBD2 matching over 8 bases. Germline values: CDR1 SGHNT, CDR2 YYREEE (reference sequence). After removal of 4 bases from V and 0 bases from J, the junction contained 5 bases not matched to a gene. The CDR3 sequence is 15 residues long. The CDR3 region has the DNA TGTGCCAGCAGCCTAACGGGAGGGTACCAAGAGACCCAGTACTTC. It is translated as CASSLTGGYQETQYF. Supplemented by reference TRBV5-4 and TRBJ2-5, the full variable domain reads ETGVTQSPTHLIKTRGQQVTLRCSSQSGHNTVSWYQQALGQGPQFIFQYYREEENGRGNFPPRFSGLQFPNYSSELNVNALELDDSALYLCASSLTGGYQETQYFGPGTRLLVL.

This clone has a handful of counts. CDR3 sequence reads: CASSLGQGADTQYF. In nucleotides, the CDR3 is TGTGCCAGCAGCTTGGGACAGGGCGCAGATACGCAGTATTTT. V gene TRBV7-2 combines with J gene TRBJ2-3, with 9 bases aligning to TRBD1. With 3 bases clipped from V and 4 bases from J, the junction kept 2 bases outside the gene matches. The CDR3 totals 14 residues. The V gene's germline CDR1 is SGHTA and CDR2 FQGNSA.

This clone was seen a handful of times. This chain links TRBV28 with TRBJ2-7; 9 bases agree with TRBD2. Germline loops: CDR1 MDHEN, CDR2 SYDVKM. The CDR3 covers 16 residues. The J segment lost 3 bases and the V segment lost 6 bases, leaving 12 bases of the junction unmatched. CDR3 nucleotides: TGTGCCAGCAGACCCACCCTCAGCGGGGGGTTCTACGAGCAGTACTTC. It encodes CASRPTLSGGFYEQYF.

This clone has just a few counts. The V gene is TRBV11-2, the J gene TRBJ2-1, with 7 nucleotides matching TRBD1. After removal of 0 bases from V and 5 bases from J, the junction contained 1 base not matched to a gene. This CDR3 region has 14 residues. Germline assignment: CDR1 SGHAT and CDR2 FQNNGV. CDR3 DNA sequence: TGTGCCAGCAGCTTAGAGGGGACAGACAATGAGCAGTTCTTC. Its protein product is CASSLEGTDNEQFF.

CDR3 amino acids: CASSPNGGYGYTF. The DNA of the CDR3 is TGTGCCAGCAGTCCTAACGGAGGCTATGGCTACACCTTC. This rearrangement joins TRBV28 to TRBJ1-2; D remains unclear. Germline V gene sequence: CDR1 MDHEN, CDR2 SYDVKM. Trimming cost V 5 bases and J 4 bases, with 11 bases left between them. The length of the CDR3 is 13 residues.

The chain has TRBV6-5 and TRBJ1-2; D uncertain. The CDR3 has 13 amino acids. Germline loops: CDR1 MNHEY, CDR2 SVGAGI. Trimming removed 5 bases from V and 1 base from J, with 8 bases in between. CDR3 bases: TGTGCCAGCAGTAAACAGAATAACTATGGCTACACCTTC. Encoded protein: CASSKQNNYGYTF.

This clone has just a few counts. The CDR3 loop is CAWSATGDEQYF. CDR3 nucleotides: TGTGCCTGGAGTGCGACAGGCGACGAGCAGTACTTC. The chain combines TRBV30 with TRBJ2-7; D might be TRBD1 (6 bases). This CDR3 comprises 12 residues. From germline, CDR1 is GTSNPN and CDR2 SVGIG (reference sequence). With 1 base removed from V and 5 bases from J, the gap between germline ends came to 9 bases.

J is TRBJ1-2 and V is TRBV11-2; D is perhaps TRBD1 (6 bases). The CDR3 contains 17 residues. Germline values: CDR1 SGHAT, CDR2 FQNNGV. V lost 3 bases and J lost 4, with 21 bases in between. The CDR3 DNA reads TGTGCCAGCAGCTTGGTAGGGGGACGGATTACGTTCTATGGCTACACCTTC. Translating it yields CASSLVGGRITFYGYTF.

This clone was counted between two and nine times. The chain has TRBV6-6 and TRBJ1-1; 9 positions agree with TRBD1. V lost 6 bases and J lost 1; bases outside the gene matches: 3. Germline V gene sequence: CDR1 MNHNY, CDR2 SVGAGI (reference sequence). This CDR3 contains 14 residues. The CDR3 DNA sequence: TGTGCCAGCAGCCAGACAGGGGGGAACACTGAAGCTTTCTTT. This translates into CASSQTGGNTEAFF.

This clone was counted only a few times. The genes are TRBV5-4 and TRBJ1-5; possible D gene TRBD1, 6 bases. This CDR3 is 13 amino acids long. Germline CDR1 and CDR2: SGHNT and YYREEE (reference sequence). V lost 2 bases to trimming and J lost 5 bases, with 8 bases between them. The CDR3 is CASSLGGDQPQHF. Written as DNA, the CDR3 is TGTGCCAGCAGCTTAGGGGGGGATCAGCCCCAGCATTTT. The full variable domain, in which reference TRBV5-4 and TRBJ1-5 provide the parts outside the CDR3, is ETGVTQSPTHLIKTRGQQVTLRCSSQSGHNTVSWYQQALGQGPQFIFQYYREEENGRGNFPPRFSGLQFPNYSSELNVNALELDDSALYLCASSLGGDQPQHFGDGTRLSIL.

As concerns this clone: At the DNA level, this CDR3 is encoded by other sequences in the same sample as well. The rearrangement links TRBV30 to TRBJ2-7; 7 bases align to TRBD1. The CDR3 spans 12 residues. The ends lost 0 bases at V and 4 bases at J; junction bases unmatched: 0. The germline V gene encodes CDR1 GTSNPN and CDR2 SVGIG (reference sequence). The CDR3 nucleotides read TGTGCCTGGAGTGTACAGGGGTACGAGCAGTACTTC. Translating gives CAWSVQGYEQYF.

The chain joins TRBV6-6 to TRBJ1-6; 7 bases are a match to TRBD1. V trimming: 5 bases; J trimming: 6 bases; junction bases outside the gene matches: 7. The CDR3 is 15 amino acids. The germline V gene has CDR1 MNHNY and CDR2 SVGAGI (reference sequence). CDR3 amino acids: CASSDRDSSNSPLHF. CDR3 nucleotides: TGTGCCAGCAGTGACCGGGACAGCTCTAATTCACCCCTCCACTTT.

The chain has TRBV7-2 and TRBJ2-7; the match to TRBD1 covers 7 bases. The CDR3 loop spans 13 amino acids. Germline-derived CDR1 and CDR2 are SGHTA and FQGNSA. The V gene end was trimmed by 6 bases and the J gene end by 6 bases; junction bases not matched to a gene: 8. The CDR3 spells CASRETGTSEQYF. The CDR3 bases are TGTGCCAGCAGGGAGACAGGGACGAGCGAGCAGTACTTC.

This clone has a handful of counts. The chain links TRBV6-5 to TRBJ1-6; tentative D call: TRBD1 (6 bases). Trimming stripped 4 bases from V and 8 bases from J, with 12 bases between. The CDR3 extends over 14 amino acids. In germline, CDR1 is MNHEY, CDR2 SVGAGI. Written as DNA, the CDR3 is TGTGCCAGCAGTTTACAGGGCTTGTATTCACCCCTCCACTTT. It translates to CASSLQGLYSPLHF.

A few counts support this clone. This chain uses TRBV5-6 with TRBJ1-6; D possibly corresponds to TRBD1 (6 bases). V gave up 4 bases and J gave up 9 bases, with 17 bases separating them. This CDR3 spans 15 amino acids. In germline, CDR1 is SGHDT, CDR2 YYEEEE. CDR3 residues: CASSGRTGYGSPLHF. In nucleotides, the CDR3 is TGTGCCAGCAGCGGGCGAACAGGGTACGGTTCACCCCTCCACTTT.

This clone turned up a few times. The chain is built from TRBV11-3 and TRBJ2-1; TRBD1 might be the D (6 bases). V lost 4 bases and J lost 1, with 8 bases in between. The CDR3 runs 14 residues. The germline V gene encodes CDR1 SGHNT and CDR2 YENEEA. For the CDR3, the DNA is TGTGCCAGCAGCTCGGACAGTTCCTACAATGAGCAGTTCTTC. This gives the protein CASSSDSSYNEQFF.

A few counts support this clone. This chain joins TRBV29-1 and TRBJ2-2, with 11 bases matching TRBD1. Germline lookup yields CDR1 SQVTM and CDR2 ANQGSEA. V was pared by 2 bases and J by 6 bases, with 5 bases of the junction left unmatched. The CDR3 length is 15 residues. CDR3 sequence reads: CSVERGTGGPGELFF. In nucleotides, the CDR3 is TGCAGCGTTGAACGAGGGACAGGGGGTCCCGGGGAGCTGTTTTTT.

The chain combines TRBV5-8 with TRBJ1-1; D remains unclear. CDR1 and CDR2 (germline): SGHTS, YDEGEE. With 4 bases removed from V and 3 bases from J, the gap between germline ends came to 10 bases. The CDR3 is made up of 13 amino acids. CDR3 loop: CASSLLLDTEAFF. CDR3 nucleotides: TGTGCCAGCAGCCTCCTTCTCGACACTGAAGCTTTCTTT.

V is TRBV7-9 and J is TRBJ2-3; D remains unclear. Germline values: CDR1 SEHNR, CDR2 FQNEAQ (reference sequence). This CDR3 contains 15 residues. Trimming removed 3 bases at V and 1 base at J, with 11 bases between. The CDR3 here is CASSLEEAGTDTQYF. The CDR3 bases are TGTGCCAGCAGCTTGGAAGAGGCAGGCACAGATACGCAGTATTTT.

This clone occurred a few times. The chain carries TRBV28 and TRBJ1-2; 9 bases agree with TRBD1. Germline V gives CDR1 MDHEN, CDR2 SYDVKM. This CDR3 has 14 residues. V trimming: 5 bases; J trimming: 0 bases; junction bases outside the gene matches: 1. Here the CDR3 reads CASSRDRANYGYTF. CDR3 nucleotides: TGTGCCAGCAGTCGGGACAGGGCTAACTATGGCTACACCTTC.

This clone was seen more than once but under ten times. The chain is built from TRBV18 and TRBJ1-2, with D tentatively TRBD1 (5 bases). Germline values: CDR1 KGHSH, CDR2 LQKENI. V lost 1 base and J 8 bases, leaving 8 bases between the germline ends. The CDR3 length is 12 residues. CDR3 sequence reads: CASSPQGLGYTF. The CDR3 DNA reads as TGTGCCAGCTCACCACAGGGGCTCGGCTACACCTTC. The entire variable domain, with the rest obtained from reference TRBV18 and TRBJ1-2, is as follows: NAGVMQNPRHLVRRRGQEARLRCSPMKGHSHVYWYRQLPEEGLKFMVYLQKENIIDESGMPKERFSAEFPKEGPSILRIQQVVRGDSAAYFCASSPQGLGYTFGSGTRLTVV.

The rearrangement uses TRBV18 and TRBJ1-1, with TRBD1 as a possible D gene (6 bases). Germline CDR1 is KGHSH and CDR2 is LQKENI. The CDR3 consists of 14 residues. V was trimmed by 6 bases and J by 3 bases, leaving 14 bases between them. CDR3 residues: CASSLQGRDTEAFF. For the CDR3, the DNA is TGTGCCAGCTCCCTACAGGGACGTGACACTGAAGCTTTCTTT.

V usage is TRBV6-1 and J usage is TRBJ1-2; D call uncertain. Trimming pared 5 bases from V and 1 base from J, leaving 8 bases between. This CDR3 is 13 amino acids long. From germline, CDR1 is MNHNS and CDR2 SASEGT. The CDR3 is CASSREHNYGYTF. The CDR3 nucleotides are TGTGCCAGCAGTCGGGAACATAACTATGGCTACACCTTC.

There are a few counts of this clone. The chain is built from TRBV25-1 and TRBJ1-2, with 11 bases lining up with TRBD1. V was pared by 6 bases and J by 6 bases, with 6 bases of the junction left unmatched. The CDR3 is 14 residues long. Germline V lookup: CDR1 MGHDK, CDR2 SYGVNS. The CDR3 protein is CASRGTGQGDGYTF. The CDR3 bases are TGTGCCAGCAGGGGGACGGGACAGGGGGATGGCTACACCTTC.